The rows below give T cell receptor beta chains drawn from one sample of a study of regulatory T cells in long-lasting Graves disease. In TCRdb, the multiplex PCR reads were re-called with MiXCR into one record per CDR3 protein. The sample has 600,000 to 800,000 distinct CDR3 sequences, about 30% seen once; the top ten hold 40% to 50%. Here the sequenced sample was peripheral blood mononuclear cells (PBMCs), taken when the disease was refractory, from a patient treated with antithyroid drugs. These receptors came from a female donor with Graves disease. CDR3s include the opening cysteine and the closing phenylalanine or tryptophan. The D gene is left open where the match is weak. Size tells how often a clone was seen (once, few, many) or the class of an expanded clone, and some rows leave it out.

J,size,D,V,DNA,CDR3
TRBJ2-7,few,TRBD2,TRBV6-1,TGTGCCAGCAGTCGACTAGCGGGAGGGCCAGAGCAGTACTTC,CASSRLAGGPEQYF
TRBJ2-5,once,TRBD2,TRBV20-1,TGCAGTGGCCAGAGATCTTCAGCGGGAGGGGGGGAGACCCAGTACTTC,CSGQRSSAGGGETQYF
TRBJ1-5,few,NA,TRBV27,TGTGCCAGCAGTCCTTCCGGAGCGGGTAATCAGCCCCAGCATTTT,CASSPSGAGNQPQHF
TRBJ1-1,few,NA,TRBV6-5,TGTGCCAGCAGTTACGGGAAGAGCACTGAAGCTTTCTTT,CASSYGKSTEAFF
TRBJ2-7,once,TRBD2,TRBV29-1,TGCAGCGTTGAGAAAGGGGAACTAGCGGGAGGAGTCGCCTCCTACGAGCAGTACTTC,CSVEKGELAGGVASYEQYF
TRBJ2-3,NA,TRBD2,TRBV2,TGTGCCAGCAGGGCCGACCCCGGGACTAGCGTCAGCACAGATACGCAGTATTTT,CASRADPGTSVSTDTQYF
TRBJ1-6,NA,NA,TRBV3-1,TGTGCCAGCAGCCAAGACCGGGGAAGGGATTCACCCCTCCACTTT,CASSQDRGRDSPLHF
TRBJ1-1,few,NA,TRBV9,TGTGCCAGCAGCGTAGATCGGGGGGGTCGGACTGAAGCTTTCTTT,CASSVDRGGRTEAFF
TRBJ1-3,NA,TRBD1,TRBV12-3/TRBV12-4,TGTGCCAGCAGGCTACAGGGGGCCTCTGGAAACACCATATATTTT,CASRLQGASGNTIYF
TRBJ1-2,few,NA,TRBV28,TGTGCCAGCAGTTATAGCGCCTCTAGAGGCTACACCTTC,CASSYSASRGYTF
TRBJ1-1,few,NA,TRBV11-2,TGTGCCAGCAGCTCACTCAGGCCTCGGGTGTCGACTGAAGCTTTCTTT,CASSSLRPRVSTEAFF
TRBJ2-5,NA,TRBD1,TRBV6-1,TGTGCCAGCACCCGGACAGGTTCGGAGACCCAGTACTTC,CASTRTGSETQYF
TRBJ2-7,few,TRBD2,TRBV7-9,TGTGCCAGCAGCTTAAGCGGGAGCGAGGGCGAGCAGTACTTC,CASSLSGSEGEQYF
TRBJ1-1,many,NA,TRBV20-1,TGCAGTGCTGTCTCGACCCTTCAAGGACTGAACACTGAAGCTTTCTTT,CSAVSTLQGLNTEAFF
TRBJ2-5,few,NA,TRBV7-2,TGTGCCAGCAGCGTCCAAGTGTACCAATGGGGCCAGTACTTC,CASSVQVYQWGQYF
TRBJ1-3,few,NA,TRBV27,TGTGCCAGCAGTTTATTTCAGGGGCCCGGGAACACCATATATTTT,CASSLFQGPGNTIYF
TRBJ2-3,few,TRBD2,TRBV2,TGTGCCAGCAGCTCAGATAGCGGGAGTGTGGATACGCAGTATTTT,CASSSDSGSVDTQYF
TRBJ2-2,once,TRBD1,TRBV5-1,TGCGCCAGCAGCAAAGCCGGGACAGGGGACACCGGGGAGCTGTTTTTT,CASSKAGTGDTGELFF
TRBJ1-2,few,TRBD1,TRBV29-1,TGCAGCGTTTGGACAGGGGAGGGCTACACCTTC,CSVWTGEGYTF
TRBJ1-4,few,NA,TRBV25-1,TGTGCCAGCAGTGAACCGACAGAGGTTAATGAAAAACTGTTTTTT,CASSEPTEVNEKLFF
TRBJ1-1,NA,NA,TRBV19,TGTGCCAGTAGTCGAAGGGGGACGGAGAACACTGAAGCTTTCTTT,CASSRRGTENTEAFF
TRBJ2-5,few,TRBD1,TRBV5-4,TGTGCCAGCAGCAGCTGGGACAGGGTGGGAGAGACCCAGTACTTC,CASSSWDRVGETQYF
TRBJ1-1,many,NA,TRBV28,TGTGCCAGCAGCCAAGAGTGGAACACTGAAGCTTTCTTT,CASSQEWNTEAFF
TRBJ1-5,NA,NA,TRBV5-5,TGTGCCAGCAGCTTGGGACAGCGGGAAGGTCAGCCCCAGCATTTT,CASSLGQREGQPQHF
TRBJ1-1,few,NA,TRBV29-1,TGCAGCGGCGGAGTAGGGATGAACACTGAAGCTTTCTTT,CSGGVGMNTEAFF
TRBJ2-1,NA,NA,TRBV12-5,TGTGCTAGTGGTTTGAGATTAAGTAACAATGAGCAGTTCTTC,CASGLRLSNNEQFF
TRBJ2-7,few,NA,TRBV7-6,TGTGCCAGCAGCTCGGGGCGACTAGTTCCCTACGAGCAGTACTTC,CASSSGRLVPYEQYF
TRBJ2-5,few,NA,TRBV3-1,TGTGCCAGCAGCCATGGCATGCTGGAGACCCAGTACTTC,CASSHGMLETQYF
TRBJ2-2,few,NA,TRBV27,TGTGCCAGCAGTCCGGGGTCCACCGGGGAGCTGTTTTTT,CASSPGSTGELFF
TRBJ1-2,few,NA,TRBV15,TGTGCCACCAGTGACTTTCTGGGGATCTATGGCTACACCTTC,CATSDFLGIYGYTF
TRBJ2-3,NA,TRBD2,TRBV20-1,TGCAGTGCTACTCTAGCGGGCGGCACAGATACGCAGTATTTT,CSATLAGGTDTQYF
TRBJ1-2,NA,TRBD1,TRBV6-2/TRBV6-3,TGTGCCAGCAGTTGGGACAGGGGGCCCTATGGCTACACCTTC,CASSWDRGPYGYTF
TRBJ1-1,NA,NA,TRBV12-3/TRBV12-4,TGTGCCAGCAGTTTTGAGGGAAGGAACACTGAAGCTTTCTTT,CASSFEGRNTEAFF
TRBJ2-6,few,NA,TRBV5-1,TGCGCCAGCAGCTTGGGTCGCCCCTCTGGGGCCAACGTCCTGACTTTC,CASSLGRPSGANVLTF
TRBJ1-4,few,NA,TRBV5-5,TGTGCCAGCAGCCCCACAACTAATGAAAAACTGTTTTTT,CASSPTTNEKLFF
TRBJ1-2,NA,NA,TRBV7-8,TGTGCCAGCAGCTTAGAGGGACACAACTATGGCTACACCTTC,CASSLEGHNYGYTF
TRBJ2-7,NA,TRBD2,TRBV6-1,TGTGCCAGCAGCTCAAATCCTAGCGGGAGGGCCGCGAGCTCCTACGAGCAGTACTTC,CASSSNPSGRAASSYEQYF
TRBJ2-6,NA,NA,TRBV6-9,TGTGCCAGCAGTTTTACGGGTGTCGGTGGGGCTGGGGCCAACGTCCTGACTTTC,CASSFTGVGGAGANVLTF
TRBJ1-1,NA,TRBD1,TRBV5-1,TGCGCCAGCAAAGGACAGGGTGTTGAAGCTTTCTTT,CASKGQGVEAFF
TRBJ1-2,few,TRBD1,TRBV19,TGTGCCAGTACCGCGGACAGGGGGTATGGTGGCTACACCTTC,CASTADRGYGGYTF
TRBJ2-7,NA,NA,TRBV5-1,TGCGCCAGCAGCTTGGTGCAGGGAGCCTCCTACGAGCAGTACTTC,CASSLVQGASYEQYF
TRBJ2-5,few,TRBD1,TRBV6-1,TGTGCCAGCAACCTACTCTACCTCCGGCGACAGGGGGCGGCAGAGACCCAGTACTTC,CASNLLYLRRQGAAETQYF
TRBJ2-1,NA,TRBD2,TRBV11-2,TGTGCCAGCAGCTTAGCGGGAGGGATCCATGAGCAGTTCTTC,CASSLAGGIHEQFF
TRBJ1-1,NA,NA,TRBV6-8,TGTGCCAGCAGTTACTCTCGCCAGGGCCCTGGGGCCGGTCGAGCTTTCTTT,CASSYSRQGPGAGRAFF
TRBJ1-1,many,TRBD1,TRBV10-2,TGCGCCAGCAGACAGGGGCCGTATGAAGCTTTCTTT,CASRQGPYEAFF
TRBJ1-1,NA,NA,TRBV7-2,TGTGCCAGCAGCTTAAGAGGAGGTTTCGGGGGTCATAATTGGGCTTTCTTT,CASSLRGGFGGHNWAFF
TRBJ1-1,NA,NA,TRBV25-1,TGTACCAGCCGCGACGTCAGGGGTCCCATGAACACTGAAGCTTTCTTT,CTSRDVRGPMNTEAFF
TRBJ2-3,NA,TRBD2,TRBV28,TGTGCCAGCAGGGAAGCTTTTGGCGGGAGGGACTTATATACGCAGTATTTT,CASREAFGGRDLYTQYF
TRBJ1-1,few,NA,TRBV29-1,TGCAGCGTTACGATAGGGGCTGAAGCTTTCTTT,CSVTIGAEAFF
TRBJ1-5,NA,NA,TRBV30,TGTGCCTGGAGTGTAGCAGGCAGCAATCAGCCCCAGCATTTT,CAWSVAGSNQPQHF
TRBJ1-2,NA,NA,TRBV5-5,TGTGCCAGCAGCTTCTCCCTGGGTTGGGGCTACACCTTC,CASSFSLGWGYTF
TRBJ1-1,few,NA,TRBV29-1,TGCAGCGGGATCTCACAGGGAACCCCTGAAGCTTTCTTT,CSGISQGTPEAFF
TRBJ1-3,NA,NA,TRBV6-1,TGTGCCAGCACCCTAGCGGGCTCTGGAAACACCATATATTTT,CASTLAGSGNTIYF
TRBJ1-4,NA,NA,TRBV7-9,TGTGCCAGCAGCTTAAAGGGAGCCAAATCTAATGAAAAACTGCTTTTT,CASSLKGAKSNEKLLF
TRBJ1-5,NA,NA,TRBV6-4,TGTGCCAGCATTCCCGATAATAGCAATCAGCCCCAGCATTTT,CASIPDNSNQPQHF
TRBJ2-6,NA,TRBD1,TRBV5-1,TGCGCCAGCAGCCTCGGACAGGGAGCTTCTGGGGCCAACGTCCTGACTTTC,CASSLGQGASGANVLTF
TRBJ1-2,few,NA,TRBV19,TGTGCCAGTAGTATGAAGACCGAGGCTAACTATGGCTACACCTTC,CASSMKTEANYGYTF